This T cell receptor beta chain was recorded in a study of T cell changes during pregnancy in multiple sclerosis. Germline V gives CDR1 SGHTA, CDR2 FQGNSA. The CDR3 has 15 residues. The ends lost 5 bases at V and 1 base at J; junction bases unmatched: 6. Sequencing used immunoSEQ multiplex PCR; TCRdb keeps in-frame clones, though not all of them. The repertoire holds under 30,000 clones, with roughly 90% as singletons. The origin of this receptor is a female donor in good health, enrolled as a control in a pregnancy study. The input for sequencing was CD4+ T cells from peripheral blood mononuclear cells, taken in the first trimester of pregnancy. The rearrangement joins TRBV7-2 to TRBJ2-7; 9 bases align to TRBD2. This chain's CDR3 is CASSIQAGGSYEQYF. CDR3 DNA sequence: TGTGCCAGCAGCATCCAAGCGGGGGGATCCTACGAGCAGTACTTC.